The T cell receptor (beta chain) described here comes from a study of T-cell memory formation after mild COVID-19. This clonotype has only a few counts. Using its own MiXCR run on the 5' RACE reads, TCRdb lists one record per CDR3 protein. The table lists 550,000 to 650,000 distinct CDR3 sequences, roughly 17% of them singletons. Sequenced input: PBMCs or a T cell subset sorted from them (not recorded which). The receptor comes from an adult woman who had mild COVID-19 (a few samples of this study predate the infection). Cell type and time point are not known.

CDR3 coding DNA: TGTGCCTGGAGTGTACCGAACAACCTCTACGAGCAGTACTTC. It translates to CAWSVPNNLYEQYF. This rearrangement joins TRBV30 to TRBJ2-7; no firm D call. This CDR3 comprises 14 residues. V was shortened by 0 bases and J by 3 bases, with 12 bases between the two germline ends. CDR1 and CDR2 (germline): GTSNPN, SVGIG (reference sequence). The full variable domain, completed using reference TRBV30 and TRBJ2-7, is SQTIHQWPATLVQPVGSPLSLECTVEGTSNPNLYWYRQAAGRGLQLLFYSVGIGQISSEVPQNLSASRPQDRQFILSSKKLLLSDSGFYLCAWSVPNNLYEQYFGPGTRLTVT.